The T cell receptor beta chain described here comes from a study of glioma-infiltrating T cells (dated by TCRdb to 2016 to 2017). Looking at the study overall: The study sequenced TCR alpha- and beta-chain repertoires from glioma tissue, from non-neoplastic brain tissue and from matched peripheral blood mononuclear cells. Each tissue-infiltrating repertoire was compared with the same patient's peripheral blood repertoire to measure divergence between tissue and blood T-cell populations. The paired cohort was made up of three low-grade glioma patients, seven to nine primary glioblastoma patients and three non-glioma patients who contributed non-neoplastic brain tissue. Summary of the overall study and its limitations: VJ-independent divergence between tissue and blood was below expectation in non-neoplastic patients but above expectation in all gliomas, especially low-grade gliomas. Very few CDR3 sequences were found to be shared between tissue and blood, and this scarcity was attributed to high CDR3 diversity and limited sampling. Group comparisons rested on small numbers: three non-neoplastic, three low-grade glioma and several glioblastoma patients.

TCR alpha and beta CDR3 regions were amplified with the iRepertoire nested amplicon-rescue multiplex PCR (arm-PCR) platform from RNA. One-step reverse transcription and amplification used about 90-450 ng of tissue mRNA or PBMC total RNA as input. Following bead purification, Illumina adapters were added by a secondary multiplex PCR, and the libraries were gel-purified between 200 and 400 bp. Demultiplexing relied on internal 6-nucleotide barcodes carried by the libraries. Libraries were sequenced on an Illumina MiSeq with 2x220 or 2x250 nucleotide paired-end reads. Processing in the source paper ran as follows. Paired reads were merged using FLASH 1.2.11 and were aligned to the GRCh37 human genome using BWA-MEM, after which TRA and TRB reads were extracted. For V and J assignment, an IMGT-derived reference of cassette sequences and CDR3 motifs that included pseudogenes was used. Three-frame translation of reads was performed, and productive CDR3s were defined as those with a C...FGXG motif and no stop codons. Clonotypes were defined as unique combinations of V-J cassette pair and CDR3 amino acid sequence. Reads were filtered by Hamming distance, with the threshold set by the sequence error rate of each sample in mapped regions. The public sequencing data were trimmed at Q25 with fastp and processed into clonotypes with MiXCR by TCRdb, which kept only in-frame beta chains. Every CDR3 protein is listed once, alongside the most common genes and DNA of its rows. The authors' filters were not applied to this entry. Present in this sample are about 200,000 distinct CDR3 sequences, 25% to 35% of which were seen just once. The ten most abundant clones make up around 20% of the sample.

Of note for this clonotype: The antigen it recognizes is unknown. The input lacks base qualities; no much larger clone sits a single base away.

V ends up 3 bases short and J 4 bases short, with an unmatched junction base count of 7. From the cysteine up to the phenylalanine, the CDR3 has a length of 16 residues. The entry retains the CDR3 DNA only, 48 bases that are in frame from base 1. The germline V gene provides CDR1 SGHTA and CDR2 FQGTGA. The V gene is TRBV7-3 and the J gene is TRBJ2-3; the junction holds 10 bases that match TRBD1. This receptor was taken from a human donor with low-grade glioma or glioblastoma, undergoing nonglioma brain surgery, or in good health (not recorded which). Input material: glioma tissue, nonneoplastic brain tissue, or PBMCs (not recorded which). The sequenced DNA: TGTGCCAGCAGCTTCGGTTCCGGGACAGGGGCAGATACGCAGTATTTT. Its translation is CASSFGSGTGADTQYF. Reference TRBV7-3 and TRBJ2-3 proteins supply the regions before and after the CDR3; the full variable domain is: GAGVSQTPSNKVTEKGKYVELRCDPISGHTALYWYRQSLGQGPEFLIYFQGTGAADDSGLPNDRFFAVRPEGSVSTLKIQRTERGDSAVYLCASSFGSGTGADTQYFGPGTRLTVL.